This T cell receptor beta chain was identified during a study of cytomegalovirus exposure and HLA in healthy donors. Study-level information: Of the donors genotyped, approximately 400 in all, around 77% fell in the Caucasian-associated ancestry cluster.

Both 60 Vbeta primers and 13 Jbeta primers went into the PCR. Profiling relied on immunoSEQ multiplex PCR, and the TCRdb table lists in-frame clones only, not all of them. Counted here are approximately 170,000 clones, around 76% occurring once; the ten biggest clones make up approximately 2.1%. Comment on this clone: Its specificity is unknown.

Study-level points and caveats: Cytomegalovirus-associated TCR beta chains were listed, numbering approximately 150. Later findings reportedly placed an Asian-associated ancestry cluster below the approximately 630-donor mean for N-insertions. Later analysis demonstrated an association between a missense DCLRE1C variant and TCR beta V- and J-gene trimming.

The germline gives CDR1 LGHNA, CDR2 YSLEER. There are 16 residues in the CDR3. Trimming removed 0 bases at V and 8 bases at J, with 16 bases between. V gene TRBV4-3 combines with J gene TRBJ1-4; the D gene is possibly TRBD1 (6 bases). The sequence derives from a woman in her 30s in good health and CMV-seropositive. Material: PBMCs. This chain's CDR3 is CASSQDSGGRGEKLFF. The CDR3, as DNA: TGCGCCAGCAGCCAAGACTCGGGGGGGCGCGGGGAAAAACTGTTTTTT.